What follows are 30 T cell receptor beta chains derived from one specimen sequenced in a study of T cell changes during pregnancy in multiple sclerosis (dated by TCRdb to between 2019 and 2020). The protocol used for the library was the immunoSEQ multiplex PCR assay. The table comes from immuneACCESS by way of TCRdb, which keeps in-frame sequences with V and J called. Part of the clones is missing from these tables; in studies checked, under half for an unresolved V gene and the rest for unknown reasons. The sample includes about 48,000 clones, with 85% to 95% observed a single time. The ten largest account for 0.45% to 0.55% of the sample. The sequencing here drew on CD4+ T cells from peripheral blood mononuclear cells, taken in the first trimester of pregnancy. The receptors shown here come from a female donor with multiple sclerosis, enrolled in a pregnancy study.

This clone came up once. V gene TRBV19 combines with J gene TRBJ2-1; a possible D gene is TRBD1 (5 bases). V dropped 3 bases and J dropped 12 bases, with 15 bases sitting between them. CDR1 and CDR2 from the germline V gene are LNHDA and SQIVND (reference sequence). The CDR3 has 13 residues. The CDR3 DNA sequence: TGTGCCAGTAGTATGGGTGACAGTTCGAGGCAGTTCTTC. Translated: CASSMGDSSRQFF.

The gene calls are TRBV7-6 and TRBJ2-5, with 7 bases that match TRBD1. Germline trimming cut 3 bases from V and 5 bases from J; bases unmatched to any gene: 3. Germline CDR1 reads SGHVS; CDR2 reads FNYEAQ. The CDR3 extends over 13 amino acids. CDR3 protein: CASSFTGVETQYF. The CDR3 nucleotides read TGTGCCAGCAGCTTCACAGGGGTCGAGACCCAGTACTTC.

V usage is TRBV5-1 and J usage is TRBJ2-7; no reliable D call. Trimming cost V 0 bases and J 2 bases, with 3 bases left between them. The CDR3 extends over 12 amino acids. Germline V CDR1 and CDR2: SGHRS, YFSETQ. As DNA, the CDR3 is TGCGCCAGCAGCTTGGGTACCTACGAGCAGTACTTC. Its translation: CASSLGTYEQYF. The variable domain in full, completed from reference TRBV5-1 and TRBJ2-7, reads KAGVTQTPRYLIKTRGQQVTLSCSPISGHRSVSWYQQTPGQGLQFLFEYFSETQRNKGNFPGRFSGRQFSNSRSEMNVSTLELGDSALYLCASSLGTYEQYFGPGTRLTVT.

The rearrangement joins TRBV5-8 to TRBJ1-2; D unresolved. The CDR3 consists of 14 residues. Per germline, CDR1 SGHTS and CDR2 YDEGEE. V lost 4 bases to trimming and J lost 1 base, with 11 bases between them. The CDR3 loop reads CASSINGLNYGYTF. For the CDR3, the DNA is TGTGCCAGCAGCATAAATGGACTTAACTATGGCTACACCTTC.

The genes are TRBV7-6 and TRBJ1-3; D is unclear. CDR1 and CDR2 (germline): SGHVS, FNYEAQ. Deletions cut 1 base from V and 0 bases from J, with 7 bases between. CDR3 length: 15 residues. CDR3 protein: CASSLVEGSGNTIYF. DNA for the CDR3: TGTGCCAGCAGCTTAGTGGAGGGCTCTGGAAACACCATATATTTT.

The rearrangement uses TRBV7-9 and TRBJ1-3; no clear D. V lost 0 bases to trimming and J lost 0 bases, with 3 bases between them. CDR1 and CDR2 (germline): SEHNR, FQNEAQ (reference sequence). CDR3 length equals 14 residues. The CDR3 sequence is CASSLASSGNTIYF. In DNA form, the CDR3 reads TGTGCCAGCAGCTTAGCTAGCTCTGGAAACACCATATATTTT. The full variable domain, completed using reference TRBV7-9 and TRBJ1-3, is DTGVSQNPRHKITKRGQNVTFRCDPISEHNRLYWYRQTLGQGPEFLTYFQNEAQLEKSRLLSDRFSAERPKGSFSTLEIQRTEQGDSAMYLCASSLASSGNTIYFGEGSWLTVV.

V gene TRBV6-5 combines with J gene TRBJ1-2; no reliable D call. Germline V gene lookup returns CDR1 MNHEY and CDR2 SVGAGI. This CDR3 contains 15 residues. V was pared by 2 bases and J by 3 bases, with 13 bases between. The CDR3 DNA reads as TGTGCCAGCAGTTACACAGTCCCCTCTGACTATGGCTACACCTTC. It yields the protein CASSYTVPSDYGYTF.

This clone appeared a single time. The rearrangement uses TRBV6-5 and TRBJ2-1; 12 bases are shared with TRBD1. The CDR3 consists of 16 residues. Germline-derived CDR1 and CDR2 are MNHEY and SVGAGI. V shed 2 bases and J 9 bases; nucleotides not matched to a gene: 8. As DNA, the CDR3 is TGTGCCAGCAGTTACCCCGGGGGGACAGGGGGCCGTGAGCAGTTCTTC. This translates into CASSYPGGTGGREQFF.

The chain is built from TRBV4-2 and TRBJ2-1; 7 nucleotides align to TRBD1. This CDR3 contains 14 residues. CDR1 is LGHNA and CDR2 is YNFKEQ in the germline V gene. The V gene end was trimmed by 2 bases and the J gene end by 6 bases; junction bases not matched to a gene: 4. Here the CDR3 DNA reads TGTGCCAGCAGCCAAACCGGACAGGCCAATGAGCAGTTCTTC. As protein: CASSQTGQANEQFF.

The V and J genes are TRBV18 and TRBJ1-2; D is unclear. Germline V gene lookup returns CDR1 KGHSH and CDR2 LQKENI. The CDR3 covers 16 residues. Trimming removed 4 bases from V and 10 bases from J, with 25 bases in between. CDR3 region: CASSREWNHLAGDYTF. In DNA form, the CDR3 reads TGTGCCAGCTCACGGGAGTGGAATCACCTGGCAGGTGACTACACCTTC.

The chain is built from TRBV5-1 and TRBJ1-2, with 7 bases aligning to TRBD1. The CDR3 loop spans 16 amino acids. V was clipped by 4 bases and J by 4 bases; unmatched bases: 13. Germline assignment: CDR1 SGHRS and CDR2 YFSETQ. CDR3 sequence (DNA): TGCGCCAGCAGCCCGCAGACAGGGAGTTCGACCTATGGCTACACCTTC. It translates to CASSPQTGSSTYGYTF.

The J gene is TRBJ2-6, the V gene TRBV29-1; 8 positions agree with TRBD2. The germline V gene encodes CDR1 SQVTM and CDR2 ANQGSEA. The CDR3 spans 14 residues. Germline trimming cut 7 bases from V and 2 bases from J; bases unmatched to any gene: 4. CDR3 protein: CSAGAGAGANVLTF. CDR3 in DNA: TGCAGCGCCGGAGCGGGGGCTGGGGCCAACGTCCTGACTTTC. The full variable domain, in which reference TRBV29-1 and TRBJ2-6 provide the parts outside the CDR3, is SAVISQKPSRDICQRGTSLTIQCQVDSQVTMMFWYRQQPGQSLTLIATANQGSEATYESGFVIDKFPISRPNLTFSTLTVSNMSPEDSSIYLCSAGAGAGANVLTFGAGSRLTVL.

This clone came up a few times. The chain employs TRBV2 and TRBJ1-6; D not certain. The CDR3 sequence is 15 residues long. V was cut by 7 bases and J by 1 base, with 11 bases left in between. Germline V CDR1 and CDR2: SNHLY, FYNNEI. Here the CDR3 reads CASILYGSYNSPLHF. The CDR3 DNA is TGTGCCAGCATCCTATACGGTTCCTATAATTCACCCCTCCACTTT.

This clone counts as medium-sized (0.01 to 0.1%). The CDR3 DNA is TGTGCCAGTAGTATAAGCAGGGGGCGAGCTAACTATGGCTACACCTTC. Its translation: CASSISRGRANYGYTF. This chain connects TRBV19 to TRBJ1-2, with 8 bases aligning to TRBD1. V lost 2 bases to trimming and J lost 0 bases; unmatched junction nucleotides: 5. In germline, CDR1 is LNHDA, CDR2 SQIVND (reference sequence). The CDR3 runs 16 residues.

This clone was picked up one time. The rearrangement uses TRBV18 and TRBJ2-2; 9 nucleotides line up with TRBD1. Germline loops: CDR1 KGHSH, CDR2 LQKENI. V lost 4 bases to trimming and J lost 2 bases; unmatched junction nucleotides: 8. The CDR3 consists of 17 residues. CDR3 coding DNA: TGTGCCAGCTCACTCGCAGGGACAGGGATAAACACCGGGGAGCTGTTTTTT. Amino acid sequence: CASSLAGTGINTGELFF. The whole variable domain, remainder taken from reference TRBV18 and TRBJ2-2, is NAGVMQNPRHLVRRRGQEARLRCSPMKGHSHVYWYRQLPEEGLKFMVYLQKENIIDESGMPKERFSAEFPKEGPSILRIQQVVRGDSAAYFCASSLAGTGINTGELFFGEGSRLTVL.

A few counts support this clone. The chain employs TRBV7-8 and TRBJ1-5, with D perhaps TRBD1 (6 bases). Looked up from germline, CDR1 is SGHVS and CDR2 is FQNEAQ. The CDR3 covers 14 residues. V gave up 6 bases and J gave up 0 bases, with 9 bases separating them. Written as DNA, the CDR3 is TGTGCCAGCAGTCACAGGGATAGCAATCAGCCCCAGCATTTT. Translated, it gives CASSHRDSNQPQHF.

The chain recombines TRBV15 with TRBJ1-1; 10 bases match TRBD1. V shed 1 base and J 3 bases; nucleotides not matched to a gene: 8. The CDR3 contains 17 residues. Germline CDR1 reads LNHNV; CDR2 reads YYDKDF (reference sequence). CDR3 in amino acids: CATSRGQGARWDTEAFF. CDR3 nucleotide sequence: TGTGCCACCAGCAGAGGACAGGGGGCGCGATGGGACACTGAAGCTTTCTTT.

V is TRBV7-3 and J is TRBJ1-1, with 7 positions matching TRBD1. This CDR3 is built from 14 residues. V dropped 1 base and J dropped 2; count of bases not matched to a gene: 1. Germline V CDR1 and CDR2: SGHTA, FQGTGA. The DNA for the CDR3 is TGTGCCAGCAGCTTAAACAGGGGTAACACTGAAGCTTTCTTT. It yields the protein CASSLNRGNTEAFF.

This rearrangement joins TRBV7-2 to TRBJ1-2; no clear D. Germline V gives CDR1 SGHTA, CDR2 FQGNSA. The CDR3 length is 14 residues. The V gene lost 0 bases and the J gene lost 2 bases, with 7 bases spanning the gap. The CDR3 region has the DNA TGTGCCAGCAGCTTAGCGGAGAGAAACTATGGCTACACCTTC. This sequence encodes CASSLAERNYGYTF.

This rearrangement joins TRBV9 to TRBJ2-7; TRBD1 matches at 9 bases. V was clipped by 0 bases and J by 6 bases; unmatched bases: 7. The CDR3 spans 15 residues. The germline V gene encodes CDR1 SGDLS and CDR2 YYNGEE. CDR3 region: CASSVGGTGIFEQYF. The CDR3 DNA sequence: TGTGCCAGCAGCGTAGGAGGGACAGGGATCTTCGAGCAGTACTTC.

CDR3 bases: TGCGCCAGCAGCACAGACAGGCTGATGGACGATACGCAGTATTTT. It codes for CASSTDRLMDDTQYF. This chain connects TRBV5-1 to TRBJ2-3; tentatively, D is TRBD1 (6 bases). This CDR3 is built from 15 residues. With 4 bases removed from V and 6 bases from J, the gap between germline ends came to 18 bases. Germline loops: CDR1 SGHRS, CDR2 YFSETQ.

This rearrangement joins TRBV19 to TRBJ2-3, with TRBD2 as a possible D gene (6 bases). Trimming left V 4 bases short and J 1 base short, with 12 bases between. This CDR3 comprises 15 residues. CDR1 and CDR2 (germline): LNHDA, SQIVND (reference sequence). Written as DNA, the CDR3 is TGTGCCAGTAGTAGGGGGACTGGGGGCACAGATACGCAGTATTTT. Protein sequence: CASSRGTGGTDTQYF.

The chain uses TRBV6-1 and TRBJ1-1; possible D gene TRBD1, 5 bases. This CDR3 comprises 14 residues. Germline assignment: CDR1 MNHNS and CDR2 SASEGT. V lost 6 bases and J 0 bases, leaving 11 bases between the germline ends. The CDR3 nucleotides read TGTGCCAGCAGCATGACAGTTATGAACACTGAAGCTTTCTTT. Translating it yields CASSMTVMNTEAFF.

J is TRBJ2-7 and V is TRBV29-1; the match to TRBD1 covers 7 bases. After removal of 6 bases from V and 2 bases from J, the junction contained 4 bases not matched to a gene. CDR1 is SQVTM and CDR2 is ANQGSEA in the germline V gene. The CDR3 extends over 12 amino acids. The CDR3 loop reads CSVEGQPYEQYF. CDR3 in DNA: TGCAGCGTCGAGGGACAGCCCTACGAGCAGTACTTC.

The rearrangement joins TRBV5-4 to TRBJ2-1; tentatively, D is TRBD2 (7 bases). Germline V gene lookup returns CDR1 SGHNT and CDR2 YYREEE (reference sequence). The CDR3 is made up of 15 amino acids. V was trimmed by 4 bases and J by 5 bases, leaving 16 bases between them. In nucleotides, the CDR3 is TGTGCCAGCAGCACCCCGGGGGGCCGAGACAATGAGCAGTTCTTC. Translation: CASSTPGGRDNEQFF.

The chain links TRBV10-3 to TRBJ1-4, with a possible D match to TRBD1 (6 bases). This CDR3 comprises 15 residues. Trimming cost V 2 bases and J 8 bases, with 15 bases left between them. The germline V gene has CDR1 ENHRY and CDR2 SYGVKD. The CDR3 DNA follows: TGTGCCATCAGTGAGACTCAGGGGTTGGGGGAAAAACTGTTTTTT. Its translation is CAISETQGLGEKLFF.

The rearrangement joins TRBV4-2 to TRBJ2-3; 9 nucleotides agree with TRBD2. Germline lookup yields CDR1 LGHNA and CDR2 YNFKEQ. The CDR3 contains 15 residues. V gave up 5 bases and J gave up 0 bases; unmatched junction bases: 3. CDR3 protein: CASSGAGGSTDTQYF. CDR3 DNA sequence: TGTGCCAGCAGCGGAGCGGGGGGTAGCACAGATACGCAGTATTTT.

This clone was seen just once. The chain uses TRBV6-5 and TRBJ1-1, with D unclear. This CDR3 contains 13 residues. V lost 4 bases to trimming and J lost 0 bases, with 6 bases between them. Germline CDR1 and CDR2: MNHEY and SVGAGI. The CDR3 DNA is TGTGCCAGCAGTTCTACAGTGAACACTGAAGCTTTCTTT. Its protein is CASSSTVNTEAFF.

This chain uses TRBV9 with TRBJ2-2, with D possibly being TRBD1 (5 bases). The CDR3 covers 14 residues. V was cut by 0 bases and J by 8 bases, with 11 bases left in between. Germline V gene data show CDR1 as SGDLS and CDR2 as YYNGEE. CDR3 protein: CASSVATGGGELFF. CDR3 DNA: TGTGCCAGCAGCGTAGCTACAGGTGGGGGGGAGCTGTTTTTT.

This chain links TRBV6-5 with TRBJ2-1; 8 bases align to TRBD1. The V and J ends lost 6 bases and 9 bases, in that order; junction bases with no gene match: 4. The CDR3 covers 12 residues. Per germline, CDR1 MNHEY and CDR2 SVGAGI. DNA for the CDR3: TGTGCCAGCAGCTACGACAGGGGTGAGCAGTTCTTC. Translating it yields CASSYDRGEQFF.